This T cell receptor (beta chain) was captured by sequencing in a study of tumor-infiltrating lymphocytes in localized non-small cell lung cancer. Study-level background: Resected tumor was paired with non-adjacent uninvolved lung from the same patient. Study-level findings and limits: Available tissue quantity limited TCR sequencing to a patient subset. Different pieces of the same tissue were used for each assay. T-cell fraction did not differ between immunotypes IM1 and IM2.

Concerning this clone itself: Its specificity is not known.

Profiled with immunoSEQ multiplex PCR; TCRdb holds only in-frame clones, not every one. Among approximately 15,000 clones, around 75% were seen once, and the ten largest hold about 8.2%. CDR1 and CDR2 (germline): SNHLY, FYNNEI. The V and J ends lost 4 bases and 8 bases, in that order; junction bases with no gene match: 8. The CDR3 runs to 15 residues. This TCR derives from a human donor with non-small cell lung cancer. Specimen: lung tumor tissue. This chain uses TRBV2 with TRBJ2-4; 10 nucleotides align to TRBD2. The CDR3 DNA sequence: TGTGCCAGCAGTGTAGGGGCTAGCGGGGGTGACATTCAGTACTTC. It encodes CASSVGASGGDIQYF.